The rows below give T cell receptor beta chains drawn from one sample of a study of cytomegalovirus exposure and HLA in healthy donors. The protocol was immunoSEQ multiplex PCR, while the TCRdb copy is restricted to in-frame clones and leaves out a portion. The sample consists of approximately 110,000 clones, approximately 70% of them appearing once. Sequencing was performed on PBMCs. The source is a young man in good health and CMV-seropositive. Each CDR3 is given with its conserved first and last residue. Each record gives: J gene, clone size, D gene, V gene, CDR3 protein, CDR3 DNA. D genes are given only for firm matches. The listing skips clone size in some rows; elsewhere it reads once, few, many or a size class.

TRBJ1-2 . . TRBV5-1 CASSLSLSSNYGYTF TGCGCCAGCAGCTTATCCCTATCGAGTAACTATGGCTACACCTTC
TRBJ1-6 few . TRBV7-2 CASTLVLNSPLHF TGTGCCAGCACCTTAGTCCTAAATTCACCCCTCCACTTT
TRBJ1-2 . . TRBV25-1 CASSDRTEGGYTF TGTGCCAGCAGTGACCGGACAGAGGGTGGCTACACCTTC
TRBJ1-2 . . TRBV5-1 CASSSGGGFYGYTF TGCGCCAGCAGCTCGGGGGGGGGTTTCTATGGCTACACCTTC
TRBJ2-7 . . TRBV5-1 CASSFGDRPYEQYF TGCGCCAGCAGCTTCGGAGACAGACCCTACGAGCAGTACTTC
TRBJ1-5 once TRBD1 TRBV5-6 CASSSAGGNIPYSNQPQHF TGTGCCAGCAGCTCGGCAGGGGGCAACATCCCTTATAGCAATCAGCCCCAGCATTTT
TRBJ2-7 . TRBD1 TRBV11-2 CASSSGQGASYEQYF TGTGCCAGCAGCTCTGGACAGGGGGCATCCTACGAGCAGTACTTC
TRBJ1-4 . TRBD1 TRBV11-2 CASRTGENEKLFF TGTGCCAGCAGGACAGGGGAGAATGAAAAACTGTTTTTT
TRBJ2-1 . . TRBV6-1 CASSDRFRNEQFF TGTGCCAGCAGTGATCGGTTCCGCAATGAGCAGTTCTTC
TRBJ2-1 . TRBD2 TRBV2 CASRDSLAGAVNEQFF TGTGCCAGCAGGGATAGTCTAGCGGGAGCAGTCAATGAGCAGTTCTTC
TRBJ1-5 . TRBD1 TRBV7-2 CASSLGQGLGQPQHF TGTGCCAGCAGCTTGGGACAGGGTTTGGGTCAGCCCCAGCATTTT